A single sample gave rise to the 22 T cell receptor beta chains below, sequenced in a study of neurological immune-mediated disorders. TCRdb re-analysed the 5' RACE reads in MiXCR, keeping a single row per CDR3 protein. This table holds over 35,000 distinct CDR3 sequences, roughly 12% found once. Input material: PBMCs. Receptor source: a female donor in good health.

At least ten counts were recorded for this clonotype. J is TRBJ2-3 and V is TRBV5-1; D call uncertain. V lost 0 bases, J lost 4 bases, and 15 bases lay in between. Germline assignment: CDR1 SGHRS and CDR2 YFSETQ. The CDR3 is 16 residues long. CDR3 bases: TGCGCCAGCAGCTTGGGAGTAGAAGGGCCCCCAGATACGCAGTATTTT. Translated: CASSLGVEGPPDTQYF.

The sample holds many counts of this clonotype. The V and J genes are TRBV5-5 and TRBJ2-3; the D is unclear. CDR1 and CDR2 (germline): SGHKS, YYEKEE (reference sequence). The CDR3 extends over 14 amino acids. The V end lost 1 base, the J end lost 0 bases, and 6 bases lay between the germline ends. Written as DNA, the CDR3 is TGTGCCAGCAGCTTGAGGCAGAGCACAGATACGCAGTATTTT. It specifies CASSLRQSTDTQYF.

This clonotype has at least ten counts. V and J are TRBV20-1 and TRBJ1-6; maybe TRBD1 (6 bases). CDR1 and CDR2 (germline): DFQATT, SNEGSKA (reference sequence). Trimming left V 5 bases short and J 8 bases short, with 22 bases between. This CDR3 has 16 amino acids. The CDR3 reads CSASPLGQGIYSPLHF. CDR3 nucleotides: TGCAGTGCTTCCCCCTTGGGGCAGGGGATTTATTCACCCCTCCACTTT.

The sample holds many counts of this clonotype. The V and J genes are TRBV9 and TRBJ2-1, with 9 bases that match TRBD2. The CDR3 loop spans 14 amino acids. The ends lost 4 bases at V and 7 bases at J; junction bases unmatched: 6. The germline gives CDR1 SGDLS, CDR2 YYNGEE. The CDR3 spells CASSPLLAGNEQFF. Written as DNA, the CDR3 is TGTGCCAGCAGCCCCCTTCTAGCGGGAAATGAGCAGTTCTTC.

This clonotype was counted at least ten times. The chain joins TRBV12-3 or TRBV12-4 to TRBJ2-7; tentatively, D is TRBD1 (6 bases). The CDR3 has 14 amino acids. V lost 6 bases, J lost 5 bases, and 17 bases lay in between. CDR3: CASSQQGPGHEQYF. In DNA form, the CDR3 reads TGTGCCAGCAGCCAACAGGGTCCAGGCCACGAGCAGTACTTC.

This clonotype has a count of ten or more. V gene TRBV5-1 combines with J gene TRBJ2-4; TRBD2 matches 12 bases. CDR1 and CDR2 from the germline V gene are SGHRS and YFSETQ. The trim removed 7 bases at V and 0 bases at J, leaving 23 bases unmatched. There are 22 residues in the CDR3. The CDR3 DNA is TGCGCCAGCCGCCGAGGGGCCTGGACTAGCGGGATGGATTCCCTAGCCAAAAACATTCAGTACTTC. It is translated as CASRRGAWTSGMDSLAKNIQYF.

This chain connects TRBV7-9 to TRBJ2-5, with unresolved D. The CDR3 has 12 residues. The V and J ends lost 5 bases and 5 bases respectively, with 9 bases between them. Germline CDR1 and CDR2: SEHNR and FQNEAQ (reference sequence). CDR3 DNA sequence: TGTGCCAGCAGCCTTCTCGTGGAGACCCAGTACTTC. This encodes CASSLLVETQYF.

CDR3 sequence: CASSLASGSYNEQFF. CDR3 bases: TGCGCCAGCAGCTTGGCTAGCGGCTCCTACAATGAGCAGTTCTTC. The chain has TRBV5-1 and TRBJ2-1; TRBD2 aligns across 7 bases. This CDR3 is built from 15 residues. J lost 0 bases, V lost 0 bases, and 0 bases had no gene match. Germline CDR1 reads SGHRS; CDR2 reads YFSETQ.

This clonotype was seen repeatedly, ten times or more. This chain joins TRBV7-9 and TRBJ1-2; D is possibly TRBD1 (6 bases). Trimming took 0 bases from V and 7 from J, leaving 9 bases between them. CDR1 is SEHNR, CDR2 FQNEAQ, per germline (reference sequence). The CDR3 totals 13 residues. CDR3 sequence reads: CASSLAQGFGYTF. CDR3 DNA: TGTGCCAGCAGCTTAGCGCAGGGGTTTGGCTACACCTTC.

The CDR3 loop reads CASSTGTGYSPLHF. CDR3 in DNA: TGTGCCAGCAGCACCGGGACAGGGTATTCACCCCTCCACTTT. The V gene is TRBV7-9, the J gene TRBJ1-6; 9 bases match TRBD1. Germline V gene sequence: CDR1 SEHNR, CDR2 FQNEAQ (reference sequence). The length of the CDR3 is 14 residues. V was pared by 5 bases and J by 8 bases, with 4 bases of the junction left unmatched.

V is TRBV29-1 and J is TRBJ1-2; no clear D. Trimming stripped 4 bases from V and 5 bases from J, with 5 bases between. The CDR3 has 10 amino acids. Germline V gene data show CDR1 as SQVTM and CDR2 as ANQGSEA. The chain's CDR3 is CSVVSYGYTF. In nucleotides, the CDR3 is TGCAGCGTTGTCAGTTATGGCTACACCTTC.

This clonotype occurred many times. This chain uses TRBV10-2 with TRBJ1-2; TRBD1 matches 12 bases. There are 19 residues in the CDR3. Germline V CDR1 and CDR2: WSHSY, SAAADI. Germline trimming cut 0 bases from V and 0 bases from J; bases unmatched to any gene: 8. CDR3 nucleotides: TGCGCCAGCAGTGAGTCGATTACGGGACAGGGGGCCTCTAACTATGGCTACACCTTC. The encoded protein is CASSESITGQGASNYGYTF.

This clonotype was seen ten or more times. The CDR3 loop is CASSQDSGDYNEQFF. DNA of the CDR3: TGTGCCAGCAGCCAAGATAGCGGGGACTACAATGAGCAGTTCTTC. V usage is TRBV3-1 and J usage is TRBJ2-1; TRBD2 agrees at 8 bases. J was trimmed by 3 bases and V by 0 bases; bases with no gene match: 1. The CDR3 covers 15 residues. Per germline, CDR1 LGHDT and CDR2 YNNKEL (reference sequence).

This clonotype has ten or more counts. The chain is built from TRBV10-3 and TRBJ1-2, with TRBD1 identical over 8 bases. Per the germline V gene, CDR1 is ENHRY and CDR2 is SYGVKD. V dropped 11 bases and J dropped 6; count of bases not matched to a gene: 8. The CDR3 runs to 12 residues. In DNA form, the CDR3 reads TGTGCCTCCAGGGAGACAGGGGATGGCTACACCTTC. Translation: CASRETGDGYTF.

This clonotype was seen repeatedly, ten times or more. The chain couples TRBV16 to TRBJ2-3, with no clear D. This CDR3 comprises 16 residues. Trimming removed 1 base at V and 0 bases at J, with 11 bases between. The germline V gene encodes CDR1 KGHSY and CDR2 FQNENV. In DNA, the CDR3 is TGTGCCAGCAGCCAATGGCACGACCTAAGCACAGATACGCAGTATTTT. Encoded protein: CASSQWHDLSTDTQYF. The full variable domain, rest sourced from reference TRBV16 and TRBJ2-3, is GEEVAQTPKHLVRGEGQKAKLYCAPIKGHSYVFWYQQVLKNEFKFLISFQNENVFDETGMPKERFSAKCLPNSPCSLEIQATKLEDSAVYFCASSQWHDLSTDTQYFGPGTRLTVL.

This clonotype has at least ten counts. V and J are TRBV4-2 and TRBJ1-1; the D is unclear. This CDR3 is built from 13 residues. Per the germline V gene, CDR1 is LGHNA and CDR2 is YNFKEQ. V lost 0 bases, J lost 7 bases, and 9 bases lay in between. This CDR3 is CASSQDLGREAFF. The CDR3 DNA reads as TGTGCCAGCAGCCAAGATCTAGGCCGTGAAGCTTTCTTT.

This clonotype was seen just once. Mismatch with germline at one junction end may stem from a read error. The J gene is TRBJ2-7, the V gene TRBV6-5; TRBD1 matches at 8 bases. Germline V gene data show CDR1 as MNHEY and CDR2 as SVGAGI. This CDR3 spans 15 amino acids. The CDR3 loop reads CASRPDRGDAYDQYF. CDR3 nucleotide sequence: TGTGCCAGCAGACCAGACAGGGGAGATGCCTACGACCAGTACTTC.

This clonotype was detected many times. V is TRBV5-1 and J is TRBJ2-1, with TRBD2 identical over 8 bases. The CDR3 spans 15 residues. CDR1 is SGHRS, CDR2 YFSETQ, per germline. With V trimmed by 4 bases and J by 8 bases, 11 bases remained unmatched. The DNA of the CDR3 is TGCGCCAGCAGCCTCACCCCATTAGCGGGATATGAGCAGTTCTTC. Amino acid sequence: CASSLTPLAGYEQFF.

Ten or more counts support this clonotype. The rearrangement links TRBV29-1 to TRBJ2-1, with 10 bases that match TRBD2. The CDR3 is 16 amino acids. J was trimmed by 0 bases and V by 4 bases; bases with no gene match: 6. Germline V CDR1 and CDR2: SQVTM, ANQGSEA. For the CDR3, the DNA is TGCAGCGTTGTTTCTAGCGGGAGCCTCTCCTACAATGAGCAGTTCTTC. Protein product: CSVVSSGSLSYNEQFF.

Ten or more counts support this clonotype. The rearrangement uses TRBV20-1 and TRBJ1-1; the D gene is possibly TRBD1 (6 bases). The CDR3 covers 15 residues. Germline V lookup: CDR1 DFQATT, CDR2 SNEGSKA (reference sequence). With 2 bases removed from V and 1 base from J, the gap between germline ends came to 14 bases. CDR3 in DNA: TGCAGTGCTAGACGAAGGGGGAACGCGAACACTGAAGCTTTCTTT. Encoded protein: CSARRRGNANTEAFF.

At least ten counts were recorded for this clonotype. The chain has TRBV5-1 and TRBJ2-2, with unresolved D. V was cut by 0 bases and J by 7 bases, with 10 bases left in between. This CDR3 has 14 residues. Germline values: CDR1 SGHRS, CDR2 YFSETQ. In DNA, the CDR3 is TGCGCCAGCAGCTTGGAACCTAGAATCGGGGAGCTGTTTTTT. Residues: CASSLEPRIGELFF.

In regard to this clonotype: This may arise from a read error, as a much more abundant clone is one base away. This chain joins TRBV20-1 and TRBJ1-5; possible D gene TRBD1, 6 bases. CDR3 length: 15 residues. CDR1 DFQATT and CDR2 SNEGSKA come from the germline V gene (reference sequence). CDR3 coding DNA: TGCAGTGCTAGAGACACAGGCGGGGGCGATCAGACCCAGCATTTT. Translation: CSARDTGGGDQTQHF.